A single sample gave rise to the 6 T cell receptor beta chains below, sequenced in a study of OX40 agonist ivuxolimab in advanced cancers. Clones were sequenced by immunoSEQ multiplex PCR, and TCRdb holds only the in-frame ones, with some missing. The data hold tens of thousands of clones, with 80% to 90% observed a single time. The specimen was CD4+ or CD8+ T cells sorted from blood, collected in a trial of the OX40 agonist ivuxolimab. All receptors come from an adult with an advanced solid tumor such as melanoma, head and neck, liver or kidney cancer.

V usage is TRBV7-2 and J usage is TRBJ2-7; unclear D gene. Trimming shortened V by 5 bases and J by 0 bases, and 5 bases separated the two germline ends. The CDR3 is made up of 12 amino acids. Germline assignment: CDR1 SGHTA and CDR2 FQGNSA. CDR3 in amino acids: CASSLVSYEQYF. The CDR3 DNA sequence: TGTGCCAGCAGCCTCGTCTCCTACGAGCAGTACTTC.

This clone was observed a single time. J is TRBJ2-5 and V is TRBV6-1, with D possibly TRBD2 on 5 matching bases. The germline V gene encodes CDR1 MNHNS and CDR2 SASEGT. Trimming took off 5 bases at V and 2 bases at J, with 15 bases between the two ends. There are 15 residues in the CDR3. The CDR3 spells CASSFGGTRQETQYF. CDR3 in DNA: TGTGCCAGCAGTTTTGGAGGAACGCGGCAAGAGACCCAGTACTTC.

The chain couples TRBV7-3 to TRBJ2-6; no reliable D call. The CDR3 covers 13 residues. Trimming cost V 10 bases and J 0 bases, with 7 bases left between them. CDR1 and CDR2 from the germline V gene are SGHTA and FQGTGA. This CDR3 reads CATRGSGANVLTF. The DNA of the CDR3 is TGTGCCACGCGTGGCTCTGGGGCCAACGTCCTGACTTTC.

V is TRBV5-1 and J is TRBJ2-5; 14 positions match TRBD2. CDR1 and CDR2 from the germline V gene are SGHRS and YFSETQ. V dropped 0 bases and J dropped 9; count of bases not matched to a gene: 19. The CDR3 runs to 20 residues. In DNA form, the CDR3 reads TGCGCCAGCAGCTTGGGGACCGGGACTAGCGGGGGTCGGTGTTTTGCGGCCCAGTACTTC. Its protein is CASSLGTGTSGGRCFAAQYF.

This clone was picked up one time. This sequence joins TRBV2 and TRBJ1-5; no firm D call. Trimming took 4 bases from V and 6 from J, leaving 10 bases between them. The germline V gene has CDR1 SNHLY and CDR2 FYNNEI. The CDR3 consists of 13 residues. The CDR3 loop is CASSVRQAQPQHF. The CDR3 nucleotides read TGTGCCAGCAGTGTTCGCCAAGCTCAGCCCCAGCATTTT.

The CDR3 loop is CASSAQLSTGELFF. In DNA, the CDR3 is TGTGCCAGCAGTGCTCAACTCAGCACCGGGGAGCTGTTTTTT. The chain has TRBV6-1 and TRBJ2-2, with no clear D. The CDR3 consists of 14 residues. V was cut by 4 bases and J by 4 bases, with 10 bases left in between. Germline V gene data show CDR1 as MNHNS and CDR2 as SASEGT.